Listed below are T cell receptor beta chains from one sample, sequenced in a study of graft-versus-host responses after intestinal transplantation. Some clones are missing from TCRdb's copy, which holds only in-frame ones; the method was immunoSEQ multiplex PCR. Of just under 30,000 clones detected, over 60% appear once; the ten largest clones hold approximately 2.8%. The input for sequencing was ileum tissue, taken 98 days after intestinal transplantation. The source is a human patient who received an intestinal transplant, so some T cells may come from the graft donor. Each CDR3 is given with its conserved first and last residue. D genes are given only for firm matches. Some rows mark clone size as missing; the rest say once, few, many or name a class of expanded clone.

CDR3aa | CDR3nt | d_gene | len | j_gene | abundance | v_gene
CASDIEEGTLGNGYTF | TGTGCCAGCGATATTGAGGAGGGGACTCTGGGGAATGGCTACACCTTC | . | 16 | TRBJ1-2 | . | TRBV7-9
CSVGSGMDGNTIYF | TGCAGCGTTGGGTCAGGGATGGATGGAAACACCATATATTTT | . | 14 | TRBJ1-3 | . | TRBV29-1
CASIGTFIYGYTF | TGTGCCAGCATCGGGACATTTATATATGGCTACACCTTC | . | 13 | TRBJ1-2 | . | TRBV2
CASSPDPTDTQYF | TGTGCCAGCAGCCCAGACCCAACAGATACGCAGTATTTT | . | 13 | TRBJ2-3 | . | TRBV9
CASSVGQGWYGELFF | TGTGCCAGCAGCGTAGGACAGGGATGGTACGGGGAGCTGTTTTTT | TRBD1 | 15 | TRBJ2-2 | few | TRBV9
CASNIKSGLLYEQYF | TGTGCCAGCAACATTAAATCAGGGCTCCTCTACGAGCAGTACTTC | . | 15 | TRBJ2-7 | once | TRBV28
CASRGRESNQPQHF | TGTGCCAGCAGGGGCAGGGAGAGCAATCAGCCCCAGCATTTT | . | 14 | TRBJ1-5 | . | TRBV6-6
CASSPPVGGRVWMNTEAFF | TGTGCCAGCAGCCCCCCTGTGGGGGGAAGGGTTTGGATGAACACTGAAGCTTTCTTT | . | 19 | TRBJ1-1 | . | TRBV5-6
CASSARLTAGELFF | TGTGCCAGCAGTGCTCGGTTGACTGCCGGGGAGCTGTTTTTT | . | 14 | TRBJ2-2 | few | TRBV2
CASSSEHRAGEQFF | TGTGCCAGCAGCTCGGAACACAGGGCAGGAGAGCAGTTCTTC | . | 14 | TRBJ2-1 | once | TRBV7-9
CASSYGLGDGELFF | TGTGCCAGCAGCTATGGACTAGGTGACGGGGAGCTGTTTTTT | TRBD2 | 14 | TRBJ2-2 | . | TRBV7-7
CASSQFPPGQINSPLHF | TGTGCCAGCAGCCAATTTCCACCGGGACAGATTAATTCACCCCTCCACTTT | TRBD1 | 17 | TRBJ1-6 | . | TRBV16
CATSRERWDMGEQYF | TGTGCCACCAGCAGAGAAAGATGGGACATGGGCGAGCAGTACTTC | . | 15 | TRBJ2-7 | . | TRBV15
CASSPHLADTQYF | TGTGCCAGCAGCCCCCATTTGGCAGATACGCAGTATTTT | . | 13 | TRBJ2-3 | once | TRBV6-5
CASSQRVPRTGGPSYGYTF | TGCGCCAGCAGCCAGAGGGTACCTCGGACAGGGGGCCCCTCCTATGGCTACACCTTC | TRBD1 | 19 | TRBJ1-2 | . | TRBV4-1
CAWSKGGGGNTGELFF | TGTGCCTGGAGTAAAGGGGGCGGAGGGAACACCGGGGAGCTGTTTTTT | TRBD1 | 16 | TRBJ2-2 | . | TRBV30
CASNFEINTGELFF | TGCGCCAGCAACTTTGAGATTAACACCGGGGAGCTGTTTTTT | . | 14 | TRBJ2-2 | few | TRBV5-1
CASSLPGGFEAFF | TGTGCCAGCAGTTTACCTGGGGGGTTTGAAGCTTTCTTT | . | 13 | TRBJ1-1 | . | TRBV27
CASSPYKDTTEAFF | TGTGCCAGCAGCCCCTACAAGGATACGACTGAAGCTTTCTTT | . | 14 | TRBJ1-1 | . | TRBV7-2
CASSAIFEVRDRGHYGYTF | TGTGCCAGCAGTGCTATCTTTGAAGTCCGGGACAGGGGGCATTATGGCTACACCTTC | TRBD1 | 19 | TRBJ1-2 | . | TRBV28
CASSGLLGRGDQYF | TGTGCCAGCAGTGGACTACTCGGTAGGGGGGACCAGTACTTC | . | 14 | TRBJ2-5 | . | TRBV6-1
CASSSLGQGTYEQYF | TGTGCCAGCAGCTCGTTAGGACAGGGGACCTACGAGCAGTACTTC | TRBD1 | 15 | TRBJ2-7 | . | TRBV11-2
CASSPRGGETQYF | TGTGCCAGCAGTCCCCGGGGGGGAGAGACCCAGTACTTC | TRBD2 | 13 | TRBJ2-5 | . | TRBV6-5
CASSVGVSSYNSPLHF | TGTGCCAGCAGCGTAGGGGTCAGCTCCTATAATTCACCCCTCCACTTT | . | 16 | TRBJ1-6 | . | TRBV9
CASSPQSGGLAFF | TGCGCCAGCAGCCCCCAGAGTGGGGGTTTGGCTTTCTTT | . | 13 | TRBJ1-1 | . | TRBV4-1
CASSPTGLAEKNIQYF | TGTGCCAGCAGCCCCACCGGACTAGCGGAAAAAAACATTCAGTACTTC | TRBD2 | 16 | TRBJ2-4 | once | TRBV7-8
CASSGTGGHEQYF | TGTGCCAGCAGTGGTACAGGGGGCCACGAGCAGTACTTC | TRBD1 | 13 | TRBJ2-7 | . | TRBV2
CASDRGNYEQYF | TGTGCCTCGGACAGGGGGAATTACGAGCAGTACTTC | TRBD1 | 12 | TRBJ2-7 | once | TRBV30
CAWNLAGGNEQYF | TGTGCCTGGAACCTAGCGGGGGGAAACGAGCAGTACTTC | TRBD2 | 13 | TRBJ2-7 | . | TRBV30
CASSLEGTSYNSPLHF | TGTGCCAGCAGTTTGGAGGGGACCTCCTATAATTCACCCCTCCACTTT | . | 16 | TRBJ1-6 | . | TRBV27
CASSYTLLTNEQYF | TGTGCCAGCAGTTATACCCTTCTTACGAACGAGCAGTACTTC | . | 14 | TRBJ2-7 | medium-sized | TRBV6-6
CASSLSPGDNTEAFF | TGTGCCAGCAGCTTATCTCCAGGGGATAACACTGAAGCTTTCTTT | . | 15 | TRBJ1-1 | . | TRBV13
CASSPLVQRITGELFF | TGTGCCAGCTCACCACTCGTACAGCGAATCACCGGGGAGCTGTTTTTT | . | 16 | TRBJ2-2 | . | TRBV18
CASSLTAAWGYTF | TGTGCCAGCAGTTTAACAGCGGCCTGGGGCTACACCTTC | . | 13 | TRBJ1-2 | . | TRBV28
CASSEYTNTGELFF | TGTGCCAGCAGTGAGTACACGAACACCGGGGAGCTGTTTTTT | . | 14 | TRBJ2-2 | . | TRBV25-1
CASSQETILKNTIYF | TGCGCCAGCAGCCAAGAGACCATTCTGAAGAACACCATATATTTT | . | 15 | TRBJ1-3 | . | TRBV4-1
CSVGDTTGNLAKNIQYF | TGCAGCGTTGGGGATACGACAGGAAATCTAGCCAAAAACATTCAGTACTTC | . | 17 | TRBJ2-4 | . | TRBV29-1
CASSLGTGIYEQYF | TGTGCCAGCAGTTTAGGGACAGGGATCTACGAGCAGTACTTC | TRBD1 | 14 | TRBJ2-7 | . | TRBV27
CASSSSSTPTYEQYF | TGTGCCAGCAGCTCCTCCAGTACCCCCACCTACGAGCAGTACTTC | . | 15 | TRBJ2-7 | few | TRBV11-1
CASRGLAGGVQETQYF | TGTGCCAGCAGGGGACTAGCGGGGGGGGTCCAAGAGACCCAGTACTTC | TRBD2 | 16 | TRBJ2-5 | . | TRBV2
CATRARAERYGYTF | TGTGCCACCCGGGCCCGGGCCGAGCGCTATGGCTACACCTTC | . | 14 | TRBJ1-2 | . | TRBV5-6